The 17 T cell receptor beta chains given below trace back to one sample, sequenced in a study of cytomegalovirus exposure and HLA in healthy donors. The PCR had 60 Vbeta and 13 Jbeta primers. Measured with immunoSEQ multiplex PCR; TCRdb has only the in-frame clones, and not every one. The sample lists 150,000 to 180,000 clones, about three quarters occurring once. What was sequenced was PBMCs. The receptors shown here come from a man aged 18 to 29 in good health and CMV-seronegative.

V usage is TRBV2 and J usage is TRBJ2-3; 7 nucleotides agree with TRBD1. Trimming removed 8 bases from V and 4 bases from J; junction bases left unmatched: 9. This CDR3 is built from 14 residues. CDR1 and CDR2 from the germline V gene are SNHLY and FYNNEI. This chain's CDR3 is CASQSGGGADTQYF. DNA for the CDR3: TGTGCCAGCCAGTCAGGGGGTGGGGCAGATACGCAGTATTTT. The complete variable domain, with remaining parts taken from reference TRBV2 and TRBJ2-3, reads EPEVTQTPSHQVTQMGQEVILRCVPISNHLYFYWYRQILGQKVEFLVSFYNNEISEKSEIFDDQFSVERPDGSNFTLKIRSTKLEDSAMYFCASQSGGGADTQYFGPGTRLTVL.

A note on this clone: In the same sample, other DNA sequences code for this CDR3. The CDR3 is CASSTSGLAGVNEQFF. The CDR3, as DNA: TGTGCCAGCAGCACCTCAGGACTAGCGGGAGTAAATGAGCAGTTCTTC. The chain has TRBV7-9 and TRBJ2-1; 13 bases fit TRBD2. This CDR3 has 16 amino acids. Trimming cost V 5 bases and J 7 bases; bases outside gene matches: 8. Germline V gene data show CDR1 as SEHNR and CDR2 as FQNEAQ (reference sequence).

The chain couples TRBV7-2 to TRBJ2-2; weak D call: TRBD1 (5 bases). Trimming took off 1 base at V and 4 bases at J, with 10 bases between the two ends. CDR3 length: 15 residues. CDR1 is SGHTA and CDR2 is FQGNSA in the germline V gene. The CDR3 DNA follows: TGTGCCAGCAGCTTAGTCCCAACAGGCACCGGGGAGCTGTTTTTT. It codes for CASSLVPTGTGELFF.

This clone showed up just once. CDR3 in amino acids: CARPGYNQPQHF. Here the CDR3 DNA reads TGTGCCCGGCCGGGGTACAATCAGCCCCAGCATTTT. The chain uses TRBV6-5 and TRBJ1-5; D uncertain. The CDR3 is 12 residues long. Deletions cut 11 bases from V and 3 bases from J, with 11 bases between. Germline assignment: CDR1 MNHEY and CDR2 SVGAGI.

This clone was recorded only once. The chain has TRBV21-1 and TRBJ1-3. TRBV21-1 is a pseudogene segment. The CDR3 is made up of 16 amino acids. CDR3 region: CASSKERSCSGNTIYF. The DNA of the CDR3 is TGTGCCAGCAGCAAAGAACGGAGCTGCTCTGGAAACACCATATATTTT.

This clone was counted a few times. V usage is TRBV7-9 and J usage is TRBJ1-1, with 9 bases identical to TRBD1. CDR1 is SEHNR, CDR2 FQNEAQ, per germline (reference sequence). The CDR3 covers 16 residues. V trimming: 1 base; J trimming: 1 base; junction bases outside the gene matches: 4. The CDR3 here is CASSLEQGASNTEAFF. The CDR3, as DNA: TGTGCCAGCAGCTTAGAACAGGGGGCCTCGAACACTGAAGCTTTCTTT.

This clone came up once. The genes are TRBV7-8 and TRBJ2-5; D perhaps matches TRBD2 (7 bases). Trimming removed 8 bases from V and 5 bases from J, with 18 bases in between. CDR3 size: 14 residues. Germline V gene data show CDR1 as SGHVS and CDR2 as FQNEAQ. CDR3 amino acids: CASQGGRADETQYF. The CDR3 DNA reads as TGTGCCAGCCAAGGGGGGAGGGCCGATGAGACCCAGTACTTC.

V and J are TRBV14 and TRBJ2-3; D is perhaps TRBD2 (5 bases). Germline CDR1 SGHDN, CDR2 FVKESK. Trimming shortened V by 5 bases and J by 10 bases, and 22 bases separated the two germline ends. There are 15 residues in the CDR3. CDR3 sequence (DNA): TGTGCCAGCAGCGCGGGCCTCGCCCTGGCCTATGCGCAGTATTTT. It is translated as CASSAGLALAYAQYF. Complete variable domain (other parts from reference TRBV14 and TRBJ2-3): EAGVTQFPSHSVIEKGQTVTLRCDPISGHDNLYWYRRVMGKEIKFLLHFVKESKQDESGMPNNRFLAERTGGTYSTLKVQPAELEDSGVYFCASSAGLALAYAQYFGPGTRLTVL.

A few counts support this clone. The chain is built from TRBV7-9 and TRBJ2-1, with TRBD2 matching 7 bases. The CDR3 consists of 15 residues. V was clipped by 4 bases and J by 9 bases; unmatched bases: 12. Germline CDR1 and CDR2: SEHNR and FQNEAQ (reference sequence). The CDR3 loop reads CASSSTGRGRGEQFF. The CDR3 DNA follows: TGTGCCAGCAGCTCCACGGGGAGGGGACGGGGTGAGCAGTTCTTC.

The rearrangement links TRBV27 to TRBJ2-5; D may be TRBD1 (6 bases). The J call is uncertain, as TRBJ2-7 better fits the DNA end. Per the germline V gene, CDR1 is MNHEY and CDR2 is SMNVEV (reference sequence). The CDR3 length is 14 residues. The CDR3 nucleotides read TGTGCCAGCAGTTTGTCTACAGGGTCCTACGAGCAGTACTTC. Residues: CASSLSTGSYEQYF.

The chain employs TRBV5-6 and TRBJ2-7; D might be TRBD2 (6 bases). The CDR3 extends over 15 amino acids. Trimming cost V 1 base and J 0 bases, with 11 bases left between them. Germline assignment: CDR1 SGHDT and CDR2 YYEEEE. The chain's CDR3 is CASSLSPGDSYEQYF. DNA of the CDR3: TGTGCCAGCAGCTTGTCACCGGGAGACTCCTACGAGCAGTACTTC.

The genes are TRBV10-3 and TRBJ1-6, with TRBD1 as a possible D gene (5 bases). Germline V gene sequence: CDR1 ENHRY, CDR2 SYGVKD. This CDR3 has 14 residues. Between the trimmed V and J ends, which lost 5 bases and 10 bases, there was a span of 15 bases. Written as DNA, the CDR3 is TGTGCCATCAGTCTCGCCAGGGAAGGCTCACCCCTCCACTTT. As protein: CAISLAREGSPLHF.

Only a few counts were recorded for this clone. The chain has TRBV6-1 and TRBJ2-7; the D gene is possibly TRBD1 (6 bases). V gave up 8 bases and J gave up 6 bases, with 20 bases separating them. This CDR3 contains 14 residues. Germline CDR1 MNHNS, CDR2 SASEGT. As DNA, the CDR3 is TGTGCCAGCGGACAGCCCCACTCGTGGGTCGAGCAGTACTTC. It yields the protein CASGQPHSWVEQYF.

This chain joins TRBV29-1 and TRBJ2-7; TRBD1 matches 7 bases. Trimming took 6 bases from V and 1 from J; bases not matched to a gene: 15. CDR1 is SQVTM, CDR2 ANQGSEA, per germline. The CDR3 is 16 residues long. CDR3 DNA sequence: TGCAGCGTGCTAATCACGACAGGGTACCTTTCCTACGAGCAGTACTTC. It specifies CSVLITTGYLSYEQYF.

Worth noting for this clone: Mismatch with germline at one junction end may stem from a read error. The rearrangement uses TRBV6-1 and TRBJ1-5; D is ambiguous. CDR3 length equals 15 residues. CDR1 MNHNS and CDR2 SASEGT come from the germline V gene. CDR3 bases: TGTGCCAGCAGAGAAGCCGGGAGATACTTTCAGCCCCAGCATTTT. Translation: CASREAGRYFQPQHF.

This clone was picked up a small number of times. This chain connects TRBV4-1 to TRBJ1-5, with D possibly matching TRBD1 (5 bases). The ends were cut back, 1 base at V and 4 bases at J, with 8 bases in the middle. CDR1 is MGHRA and CDR2 is YSYEKL in the germline V gene. This CDR3 comprises 14 residues. CDR3 sequence reads: CASSQGQLNQPQHF. CDR3 in DNA: TGCGCCAGCAGCCAAGGACAGTTAAATCAGCCCCAGCATTTT.

A few counts support this clone. The chain combines TRBV5-1 with TRBJ2-7, with D possibly being TRBD1 (6 bases). The CDR3 is 14 residues long. CDR1 is SGHRS and CDR2 is YFSETQ in the germline V gene. V was trimmed by 5 bases and J by 1 base, leaving 13 bases between them. In DNA, the CDR3 is TGCGCCAGCAGGACATGGGACACTTCCTACGAGCAGTACTTC. This codes for CASRTWDTSYEQYF.